This T cell receptor (beta chain) is from a study of cytomegalovirus exposure and HLA in healthy donors. Notes on this clone: Its target is not known.

13 Jbeta primers and 60 Vbeta primers were used for the PCR. Produced via immunoSEQ multiplex PCR; TCRdb's table is partial and in-frame only. This table has 150,000 to 160,000 clones, 80% appearing once. V dropped 1 base and J dropped 5; count of bases not matched to a gene: 0. The germline V gene encodes CDR1 GTSNPN and CDR2 SVGIG (reference sequence). This CDR3 has 14 amino acids. Overall study findings and caveats: Sequencing likely generated an artifact that appeared as a cluster of highly shared sequence variants.

The origin of this receptor is a man younger than 45 in good health and CMV-seropositive. The genes are TRBV30 and TRBJ2-5; TRBD2 aligns across 14 bases. The sample consisted of PBMCs. In DNA, the CDR3 is TGTGCCTGGAGTGGACTAGCGGGAGGGGAGACCCAGTACTTC. Amino acid sequence: CAWSGLAGGETQYF.